Detailed here is one T cell receptor beta chain. The data were taken from a study of technical replicates of blood from several donors. Sequencing used immunoSEQ multiplex PCR; TCRdb keeps in-frame clones, though not all of them. The table includes under 75,000 clones, over 90% detected once. This CDR3 spans 13 amino acids. The germline V and J ends were trimmed by 8 bases and 6 bases, with 11 bases remaining between them. Germline CDR1 and CDR2: SNHLY and FYNNEI. This chain links TRBV2 with TRBJ1-6, with D possibly matching TRBD1 (6 bases). The sequenced sample was PBMCs. This receptor was identified in a human donor in good health. Some clones in this sample may be carry-over from other donors' samples. The CDR3 sequence: CASCGQPNSPLHF. Written as DNA, the CDR3 is TGTGCCAGCTGTGGACAGCCTAATTCACCCCTCCACTTT.